Below, 22 T cell receptor beta chains from the same sample are listed, as sequenced in a study of blood T cell repertoires in COVID-19. This table comes from immunoSEQ multiplex PCR, and its TCRdb copy is limited to in-frame clones, with some not included. Among 95,000 to 150,000 clones listed, 86% were seen once. Sequencing was done on a sample of peripheral blood. The receptors were sampled from a man aged 40-55 years with acute or convalescent COVID-19.

The chain couples TRBV4-3 to TRBJ1-2, with a tentative D call TRBD1 (5 bases). The ends were cut back, 4 bases at V and 8 bases at J, with 11 bases in the middle. This CDR3 region has 12 residues. Germline CDR1 is LGHNA and CDR2 is YSLEER. This CDR3 reads CASSRGQVGYTF. The CDR3 nucleotides are TGCGCCAGCAGCCGAGGACAAGTAGGCTACACCTTC.

The rearrangement links TRBV28 to TRBJ1-2; D is unclear. V lost 5 bases to trimming and J lost 8 bases, with 9 bases between them. Per germline, CDR1 MDHEN and CDR2 SYDVKM. The CDR3 extends over 11 amino acids. This CDR3 is CASSQEIGYTF. In nucleotides, the CDR3 is TGTGCCAGCAGTCAAGAGATCGGCTACACCTTC.

The chain carries TRBV7-6 and TRBJ2-1, with 10 nucleotides matching TRBD2. The trim removed 1 base at V and 5 bases at J, leaving 8 bases unmatched. Germline V gives CDR1 SGHVS, CDR2 FNYEAQ. The CDR3 totals 17 residues. The CDR3 sequence is CASSLGVRSGGNNEQFF. The CDR3 DNA sequence: TGTGCCAGCAGCTTAGGTGTACGTAGCGGGGGGAACAATGAGCAGTTCTTC.

Concerning this clone: A read error may account for a junction end that differs from germline. The chain recombines TRBV6-5 with TRBJ1-5, with a weak D call TRBD1 (6 bases). The CDR3 has 15 amino acids. In germline, CDR1 is MNHEY, CDR2 SVGAGI. The CDR3 here is CASSKTGTLNQSQHF. CDR3 DNA sequence: TGTGCCAGCAGTAAAACCGGGACACTTAATCAGTCCCAGCATTTT.

V gene TRBV5-5 combines with J gene TRBJ2-1; D might be TRBD1 (6 bases). The length of the CDR3 is 14 residues. V was cut by 3 bases and J by 2 bases, with 9 bases left in between. CDR1 is SGHKS, CDR2 YYEKEE, per germline (reference sequence). In nucleotides, the CDR3 is TGTGCCAGCAGCTGGCAGGGGACCTACAATGAGCAGTTCTTC. Encoded protein: CASSWQGTYNEQFF. Full variable domain (missing parts from reference TRBV5-5 and TRBJ2-1): DAGVTQSPTHLIKTRGQQVTLRCSPISGHKSVSWYQQVLGQGPQFIFQYYEKEERGRGNFPDRFSARQFPNYSSELNVNALLLGDSALYLCASSWQGTYNEQFFGPGTRLTVL.

This clone has just a few counts. This chain connects TRBV13 to TRBJ2-7; TRBD1 aligns across 7 bases. CDR1 is PRHDT, CDR2 FYEKMQ, per germline (reference sequence). The trim removed 2 bases at V and 6 bases at J, leaving 7 bases unmatched. The CDR3 totals 14 residues. The CDR3 loop is CASSLRQGSGEQYF. DNA for the CDR3: TGTGCCAGCAGCTTAAGACAGGGTAGTGGCGAGCAGTACTTC. The complete variable domain, with remaining parts taken from reference TRBV13 and TRBJ2-7, reads AAGVIQSPRHLIKEKRETATLKCYPIPRHDTVYWYQQGPGQDPQFLISFYEKMQSDKGSIPDRFSAQQFSDYHSELNMSSLELGDSALYFCASSLRQGSGEQYFGPGTRLTVT.

The rearrangement links TRBV29-1 to TRBJ1-6, with D maybe TRBD1 (5 bases). Trimming cost V 6 bases and J 10 bases, with 16 bases left between them. Germline V gene lookup returns CDR1 SQVTM and CDR2 ANQGSEA. The CDR3 has 13 residues. CDR3: CSVRDSGVSPLHF. The CDR3 region has the DNA TGCAGCGTCAGGGACTCCGGCGTATCACCCCTCCACTTT.

The chain is built from TRBV7-2 and TRBJ1-2; 7 bases are a match to TRBD1. CDR1 is SGHTA and CDR2 is FQGNSA in the germline V gene. J lost 6 bases, V lost 5 bases, and 3 bases had no gene match. The CDR3 sequence is 12 residues long. The CDR3 nucleotides are TGTGCCAGCAGCGGCAGGGGGGATGGCTACACCTTC. Protein: CASSGRGDGYTF.

The J gene is TRBJ1-5, the V gene TRBV4-3, with D possibly matching TRBD1 (6 bases). The CDR3 covers 16 residues. Germline V gives CDR1 LGHNA, CDR2 YSLEER. V lost 0 bases and J 7 bases, leaving 16 bases between the germline ends. CDR3 region: CASSQDVGSRGQPQHF. The CDR3 nucleotides are TGCGCCAGCAGCCAAGATGTGGGGTCAAGGGGGCAGCCCCAGCATTTT.

This rearrangement joins TRBV9 to TRBJ1-1; D unclear. Germline loops: CDR1 SGDLS, CDR2 YYNGEE. Trimming pared 3 bases from V and 5 bases from J, leaving 11 bases between. The CDR3 contains 13 residues. The CDR3 coding sequence is TGTGCCAGCAGCGCCGGAGGAGGAACTGAAGCTTTCTTT. Protein product: CASSAGGGTEAFF. Full variable domain (missing parts from reference TRBV9 and TRBJ1-1): DSGVTQTPKHLITATGQRVTLRCSPRSGDLSVYWYQQSLDQGLQFLIQYYNGEERAKGNILERFSAQQFPDLHSELNLSSLELGDSALYFCASSAGGGTEAFFGQGTRLTVV.

The genes are TRBV19 and TRBJ2-1; 9 bases map to TRBD2. V gave up 4 bases and J gave up 9 bases; unmatched junction bases: 10. There are 15 residues in the CDR3. The V gene's germline CDR1 is LNHDA and CDR2 SQIVND (reference sequence). CDR3 bases: TGTGCCAGTAGTAAGTTCGCTAGCGGGGTGTTTGAGCAGTTCTTC. Protein: CASSKFASGVFEQFF. Full variable domain (rest looked up from reference TRBV19 and TRBJ2-1): DGGITQSPKYLFRKEGQNVTLSCEQNLNHDAMYWYRQDPGQGLRLIYYSQIVNDFQKGDIAEGYSVSREKKESFPLTVTSAQKNPTAFYLCASSKFASGVFEQFFGPGTRLTVL.

CDR3 sequence: CASSLAPTSGRVNEQFF. Written as DNA, the CDR3 is TGCGCCAGCAGCTTGGCCCCCACTAGCGGGAGGGTAAATGAGCAGTTCTTC. The chain is built from TRBV5-1 and TRBJ2-1; 13 nucleotides align to TRBD2. This CDR3 is built from 17 residues. V was clipped by 0 bases and J by 7 bases; unmatched bases: 7. In germline, CDR1 is SGHRS, CDR2 YFSETQ.

The gene calls are TRBV10-2 and TRBJ2-1; D remains ambiguous. V dropped 6 bases and J dropped 7 bases, with 7 bases sitting between them. CDR3 length equals 11 residues. Germline CDR1 is WSHSY and CDR2 is SAAADI. CDR3 protein: CASSGLNEQFF. The CDR3 DNA reads TGCGCCAGCAGCGGTTTAAATGAGCAGTTCTTC.

The gene calls are TRBV5-1 and TRBJ2-3; D is perhaps TRBD2 (6 bases). V dropped 6 bases and J dropped 0 bases, with 11 bases sitting between them. The CDR3 is 14 amino acids. Per germline, CDR1 SGHRS and CDR2 YFSETQ. CDR3 amino acids: CASKEGSSTDTQYF. The CDR3 region has the DNA TGCGCCAGCAAGGAGGGATCTAGCACAGATACGCAGTATTTT.

The rearrangement links TRBV5-6 to TRBJ2-2; D perhaps matches TRBD2 (5 bases). The germline CDR1 and CDR2 sequences are SGHDT and YYEEEE. The V end lost 4 bases, the J end lost 1 base, and 14 bases lay between the germline ends. The CDR3 is 16 residues long. CDR3 bases: TGTGCCAGCAGCCGGCCTAGGGCGGGGAACACCGGGGAGCTGTTTTTT. It specifies CASSRPRAGNTGELFF.

This chain joins TRBV15 and TRBJ2-7; TRBD2 matches at 7 bases. Germline lookup yields CDR1 LNHNV and CDR2 YYDKDF (reference sequence). The CDR3 extends over 18 amino acids. Trimming took 0 bases from V and 0 from J; bases not matched to a gene: 11. CDR3 residues: CATSRDSKRDDRSYEQYF. Written as DNA, the CDR3 is TGTGCCACCAGCAGAGATTCTAAGCGGGACGACCGCTCCTACGAGCAGTACTTC.

The chain joins TRBV27 to TRBJ2-2, with D possibly TRBD2 on 5 matching bases. Trimming took off 6 bases at V and 0 bases at J, with 11 bases between the two ends. This CDR3 region has 15 residues. Germline CDR1 MNHEY, CDR2 SMNVEV (reference sequence). The CDR3 DNA sequence: TGTGCCAGCAGCCAAGGAGGAGCGAACACCGGGGAGCTGTTTTTT. It yields the protein CASSQGGANTGELFF.

CDR3 protein: CASSRGDRGSYEQYF. The DNA of the CDR3 is TGTGCCAGTAGTCGCGGGGACAGGGGCTCCTACGAGCAGTACTTC. The chain recombines TRBV19 with TRBJ2-7, with 10 bases matching TRBD1. The V segment lost 5 bases and the J segment 0 bases; nucleotides outside the gene matches: 4. The CDR3 is made up of 15 amino acids. CDR1 is LNHDA and CDR2 is SQIVND in the germline V gene (reference sequence).

This clone has just one count. V and J are TRBV10-2 and TRBJ1-5; 8 positions agree with TRBD1. The germline V gene has CDR1 WSHSY and CDR2 SAAADI. The CDR3 sequence is 14 residues long. Trimming took 4 bases from V and 2 from J; bases not matched to a gene: 1. This chain's CDR3 is CASSVDRGNQPQHF. In DNA form, the CDR3 reads TGCGCCAGCAGTGTGGACAGGGGCAATCAGCCCCAGCATTTT.

The chain links TRBV7-8 to TRBJ1-6; tentative D call: TRBD1 (6 bases). Trimming left V 5 bases short and J 7 bases short, with 24 bases between. Per germline, CDR1 SGHVS and CDR2 FQNEAQ. This CDR3 spans 18 amino acids. The chain's CDR3 is CASSPRQVQSVQNSPLHF. CDR3 DNA sequence: TGTGCCAGCAGCCCTAGACAGGTACAAAGCGTTCAGAATTCACCCCTCCACTTT. The full variable domain, with the rest looked up from reference TRBV7-8 and TRBJ1-6, is GAGVSQSPRYKVAKRGQDVALRCDPISGHVSLFWYQQALGQGPEFLTYFQNEAQLDKSGLPSDRFFAERPEGSVSTLKIQRTQQEDSAVYLCASSPRQVQSVQNSPLHFGNGTRLTVT.

The chain couples TRBV5-1 to TRBJ1-2; 10 nucleotides align to TRBD1. The CDR3 is 14 amino acids. Germline V CDR1 and CDR2: SGHRS, YFSETQ. V shed 6 bases, J shed 5 bases, and the junction held 7 bases outside the gene matches. The CDR3 loop reads CASKEGTGVYGYTF. CDR3 DNA sequence: TGCGCCAGCAAGGAAGGGACAGGGGTATATGGCTACACCTTC.

The DNA of the CDR3 is TGTGCCAGTAGTAGCAACTGGGACAGGGGGGCGGACTATGGCTACACCTTC. It is translated as CASSSNWDRGADYGYTF. The chain carries TRBV19 and TRBJ1-2; 11 bases map to TRBD1. Germline CDR1 reads LNHDA; CDR2 reads SQIVND (reference sequence). The CDR3 contains 17 residues. Germline trimming cut 4 bases from V and 3 bases from J; bases unmatched to any gene: 10.